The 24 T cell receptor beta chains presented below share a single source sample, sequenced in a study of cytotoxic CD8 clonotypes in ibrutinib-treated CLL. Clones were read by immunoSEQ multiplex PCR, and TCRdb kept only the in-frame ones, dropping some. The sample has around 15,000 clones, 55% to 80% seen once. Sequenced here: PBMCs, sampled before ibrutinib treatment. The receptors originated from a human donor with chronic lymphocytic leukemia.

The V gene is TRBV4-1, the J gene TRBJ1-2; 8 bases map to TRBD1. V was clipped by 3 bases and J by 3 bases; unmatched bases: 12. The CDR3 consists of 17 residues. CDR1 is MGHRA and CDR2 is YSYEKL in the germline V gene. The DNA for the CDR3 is TGCGCCAGCAGCCAGACCCCGACAGGGGCCGGTGACTATGGCTACACCTTC. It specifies CASSQTPTGAGDYGYTF.

The CDR3 DNA reads TGTGCCAGCAGCTTAGCGACCCCCCACGAGCAGTACTTC. Amino acids: CASSLATPHEQYF. The chain is built from TRBV11-3 and TRBJ2-7; the D is unclear. CDR3 length: 13 amino acids. V dropped 1 base and J dropped 5 bases, with 9 bases sitting between them. Per germline, CDR1 SGHNT and CDR2 YENEEA.

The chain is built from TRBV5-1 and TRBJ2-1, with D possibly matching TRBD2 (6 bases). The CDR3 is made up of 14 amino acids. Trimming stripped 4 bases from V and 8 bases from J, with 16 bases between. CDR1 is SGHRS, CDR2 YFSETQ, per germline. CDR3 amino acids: CASSLRGFGDEQFF. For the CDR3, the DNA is TGCGCCAGCAGCCTGCGGGGATTCGGCGATGAGCAGTTCTTC.

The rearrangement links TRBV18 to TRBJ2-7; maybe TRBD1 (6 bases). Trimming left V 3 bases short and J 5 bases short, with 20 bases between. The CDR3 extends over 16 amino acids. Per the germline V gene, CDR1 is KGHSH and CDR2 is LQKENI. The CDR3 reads CASSPEDRLAMDEQYF. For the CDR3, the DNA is TGTGCCAGCTCACCTGAAGACAGGTTAGCCATGGACGAGCAGTACTTC.

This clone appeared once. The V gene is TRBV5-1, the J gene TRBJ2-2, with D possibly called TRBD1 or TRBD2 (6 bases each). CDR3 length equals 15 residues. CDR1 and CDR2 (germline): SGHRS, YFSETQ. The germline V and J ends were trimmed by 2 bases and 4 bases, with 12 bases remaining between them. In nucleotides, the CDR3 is TGCGCCAGCAGCTTTGGGGGGCCTGGCACCGGGGAGCTGTTTTTT. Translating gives CASSFGGPGTGELFF.

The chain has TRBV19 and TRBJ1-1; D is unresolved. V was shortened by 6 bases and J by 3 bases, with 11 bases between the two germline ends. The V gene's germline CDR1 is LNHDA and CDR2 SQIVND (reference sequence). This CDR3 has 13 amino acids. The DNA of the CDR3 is TGTGCCAGTAGGCTTACCGGGGACACTGAAGCTTTCTTT. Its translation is CASRLTGDTEAFF. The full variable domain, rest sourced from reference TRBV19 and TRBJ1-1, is DGGITQSPKYLFRKEGQNVTLSCEQNLNHDAMYWYRQDPGQGLRLIYYSQIVNDFQKGDIAEGYSVSREKKESFPLTVTSAQKNPTAFYLCASRLTGDTEAFFGQGTRLTVV.

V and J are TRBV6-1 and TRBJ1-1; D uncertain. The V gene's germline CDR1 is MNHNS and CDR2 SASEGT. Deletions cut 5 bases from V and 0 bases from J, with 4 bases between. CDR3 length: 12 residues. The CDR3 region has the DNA TGTGCCAGCAGTTGGTTGAACACTGAAGCTTTCTTT. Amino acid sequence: CASSWLNTEAFF.

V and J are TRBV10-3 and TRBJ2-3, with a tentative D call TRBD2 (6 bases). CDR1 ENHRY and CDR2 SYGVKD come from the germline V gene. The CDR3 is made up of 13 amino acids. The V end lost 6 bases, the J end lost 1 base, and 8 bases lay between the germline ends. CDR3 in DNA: TGTGCCATCAGGACGGGGGGCACAGATACGCAGTATTTT. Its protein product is CAIRTGGTDTQYF.

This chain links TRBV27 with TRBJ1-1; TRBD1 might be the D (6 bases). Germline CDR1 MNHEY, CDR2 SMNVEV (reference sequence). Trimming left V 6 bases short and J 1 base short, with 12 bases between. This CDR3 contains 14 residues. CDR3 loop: CASRFLQGNTEAFF. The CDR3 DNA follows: TGTGCCAGCAGATTCTTACAGGGGAACACTGAAGCTTTCTTT.

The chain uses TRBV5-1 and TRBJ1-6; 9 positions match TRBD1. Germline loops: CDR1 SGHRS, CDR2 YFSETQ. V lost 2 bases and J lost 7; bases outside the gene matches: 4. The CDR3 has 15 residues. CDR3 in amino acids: CASSLWDRENSPLHF. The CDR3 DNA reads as TGCGCCAGCAGCTTATGGGACAGGGAGAATTCACCCCTCCACTTT.

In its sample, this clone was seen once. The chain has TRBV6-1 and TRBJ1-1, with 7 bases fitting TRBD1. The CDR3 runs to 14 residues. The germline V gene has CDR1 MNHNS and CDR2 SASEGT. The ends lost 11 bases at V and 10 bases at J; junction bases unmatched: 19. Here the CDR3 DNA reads TGTGCCCTCAGCGGCACCGACAGGGCAATGACAGCTTTCTTT. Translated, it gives CALSGTDRAMTAFF.

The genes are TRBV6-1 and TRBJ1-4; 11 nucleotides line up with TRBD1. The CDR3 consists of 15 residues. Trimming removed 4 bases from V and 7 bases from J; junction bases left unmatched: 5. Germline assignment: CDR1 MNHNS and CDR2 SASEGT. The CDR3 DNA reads TGTGCCAGCAGTGTCTCCGGGACAGGGGGTGAAAAACTGTTTTTT. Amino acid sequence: CASSVSGTGGEKLFF.

The CDR3 sequence: CASSGETGFEYEQYF. The CDR3 DNA follows: TGTGCCAGCAGTGGGGAGACTGGGTTTGAATACGAGCAGTACTTC. The V call is TRBV6-5, the J call TRBJ2-7; D may be TRBD2 (5 bases). Between the trimmed V and J ends, which lost 5 bases and 4 bases, there was a span of 18 bases. The germline V gene has CDR1 MNHEY and CDR2 SVGAGI. This CDR3 has 15 residues.

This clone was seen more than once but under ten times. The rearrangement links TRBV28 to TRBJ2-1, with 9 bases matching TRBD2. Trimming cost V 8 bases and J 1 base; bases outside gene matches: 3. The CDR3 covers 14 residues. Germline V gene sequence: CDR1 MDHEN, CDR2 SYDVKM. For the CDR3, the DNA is TGTGCCAGCTGGGCGGGGGGGTCCTACAATGAGCAGTTCTTC. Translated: CASWAGGSYNEQFF.

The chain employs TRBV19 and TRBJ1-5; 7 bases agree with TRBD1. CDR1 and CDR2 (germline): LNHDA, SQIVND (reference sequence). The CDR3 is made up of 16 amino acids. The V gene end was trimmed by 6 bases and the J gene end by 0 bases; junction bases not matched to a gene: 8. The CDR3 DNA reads TGTGCCAGTAGGAGGGACAGTTTAAATAGCAATCAGCCCCAGCATTTT. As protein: CASRRDSLNSNQPQHF.

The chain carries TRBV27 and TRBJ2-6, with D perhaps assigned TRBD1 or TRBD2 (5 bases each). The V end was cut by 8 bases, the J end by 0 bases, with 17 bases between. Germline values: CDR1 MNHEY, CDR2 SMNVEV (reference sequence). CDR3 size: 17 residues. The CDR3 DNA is TGTGCCAGCGGTGCTTCTTGGGGGTACTCTGGGGCCAACGTCCTGACTTTC. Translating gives CASGASWGYSGANVLTF.

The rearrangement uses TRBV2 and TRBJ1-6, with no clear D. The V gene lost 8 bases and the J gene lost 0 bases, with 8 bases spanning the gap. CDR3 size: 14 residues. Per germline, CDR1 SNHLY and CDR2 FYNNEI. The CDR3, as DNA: TGTGCCAGCCGGCAGAGCTCCTATAATTCACCCCTCCACTTT. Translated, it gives CASRQSSYNSPLHF. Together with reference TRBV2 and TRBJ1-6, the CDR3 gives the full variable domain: EPEVTQTPSHQVTQMGQEVILRCVPISNHLYFYWYRQILGQKVEFLVSFYNNEISEKSEIFDDQFSVERPDGSNFTLKIRSTKLEDSAMYFCASRQSSYNSPLHFGNGTRLTVT.

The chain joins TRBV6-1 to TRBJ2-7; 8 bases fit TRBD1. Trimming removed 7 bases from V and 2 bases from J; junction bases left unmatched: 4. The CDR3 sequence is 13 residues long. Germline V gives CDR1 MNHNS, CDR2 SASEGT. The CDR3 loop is CASNQGAPYEQYF. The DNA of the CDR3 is TGTGCCAGCAACCAGGGGGCCCCCTACGAGCAGTACTTC.

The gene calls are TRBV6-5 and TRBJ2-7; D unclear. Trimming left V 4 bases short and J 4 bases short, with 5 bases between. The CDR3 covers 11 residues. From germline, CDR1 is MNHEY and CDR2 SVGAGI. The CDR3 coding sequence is TGTGCCAGCAGTTGGGCTTACGAGCAGTACTTC. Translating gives CASSWAYEQYF.

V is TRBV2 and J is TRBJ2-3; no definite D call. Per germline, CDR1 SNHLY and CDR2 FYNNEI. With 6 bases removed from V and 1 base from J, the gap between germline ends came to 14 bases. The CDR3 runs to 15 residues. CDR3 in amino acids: CASRDDSSGTDTQYF. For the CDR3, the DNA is TGTGCCAGCAGGGATGACTCCTCCGGCACAGATACGCAGTATTTT. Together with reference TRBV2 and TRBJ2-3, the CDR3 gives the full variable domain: EPEVTQTPSHQVTQMGQEVILRCVPISNHLYFYWYRQILGQKVEFLVSFYNNEISEKSEIFDDQFSVERPDGSNFTLKIRSTKLEDSAMYFCASRDDSSGTDTQYFGPGTRLTVL.

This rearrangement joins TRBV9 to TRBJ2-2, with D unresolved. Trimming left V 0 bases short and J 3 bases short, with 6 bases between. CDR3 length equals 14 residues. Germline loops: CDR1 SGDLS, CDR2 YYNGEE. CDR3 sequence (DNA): TGTGCCAGCAGCGTAGGGCAGGACACCGGGGAGCTGTTTTTT. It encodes CASSVGQDTGELFF.

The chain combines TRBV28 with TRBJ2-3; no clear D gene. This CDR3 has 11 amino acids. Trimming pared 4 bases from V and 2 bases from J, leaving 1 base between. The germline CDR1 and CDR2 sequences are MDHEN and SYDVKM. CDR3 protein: CASSSTDTQYF. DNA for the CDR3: TGTGCCAGCAGTTCCACAGATACGCAGTATTTT.

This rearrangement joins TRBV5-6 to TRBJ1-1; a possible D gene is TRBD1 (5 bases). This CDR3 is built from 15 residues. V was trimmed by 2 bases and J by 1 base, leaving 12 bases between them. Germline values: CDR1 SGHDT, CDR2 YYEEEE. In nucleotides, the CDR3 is TGTGCCAGCAGCTTTCTCGGGAGGGGGAACACTGAAGCTTTCTTT. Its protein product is CASSFLGRGNTEAFF.

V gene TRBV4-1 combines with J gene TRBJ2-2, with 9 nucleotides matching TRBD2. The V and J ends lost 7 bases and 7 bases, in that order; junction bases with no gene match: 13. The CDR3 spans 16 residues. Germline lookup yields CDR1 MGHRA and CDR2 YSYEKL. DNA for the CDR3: TGCGCCAGCACCCTGAGGGCGGGGGGGCAGGGCGGGGAGCTGTTTTTT. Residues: CASTLRAGGQGGELFF.